Below, one T cell receptor (beta chain) is given with its context. Antigen specificity is unknown. This sample is part of a study of identifying expanded T cells in peripheral blood. Study outcomes and limitations: Two-week clone count variance significantly increased as total template count grew.

Produced via immunoSEQ multiplex PCR; TCRdb's table is partial and in-frame only. The table shows about 110,000 clones, with about 88% occurring only once. V gave up 4 bases and J gave up 5 bases, with 7 bases separating them. CDR3 length: 11 amino acids. CDR1 is DFQATT, CDR2 SNEGSKA, per germline (reference sequence). What was sequenced was blood. The chain combines TRBV20-1 with TRBJ2-3; D uncertain. The origin of this receptor is a person aged 18-69 years in good health. CDR3: CSAIERDTQYF. The CDR3, as DNA: TGCAGTGCTATCGAGAGAGATACGCAGTATTTT.